Below, 26 T cell receptor beta chains from the same sample are listed, as sequenced in a study of post-analysis software for immune sequencing data. What these receptors recognize is not known. Broader study findings: Included in a set of several TRBV segments more frequent in patients than controls were TRBV5-6, TRBV5-1 and TRBV20-1.

Libraries were made from TCR beta cDNA, and they carried unique molecular identifiers. TCRdb called the PCR reads again in MiXCR, with one record for every CDR3 protein. The table has more than 350,000 distinct CDR3 sequences, approximately 39% seen once. The material sequenced was blood. Every receptor here comes from a girl aged 2-9 years with multiple sclerosis.

This chain uses TRBV6-6 with TRBJ2-6; D might be TRBD1 (5 bases). Deletions cut 4 bases from V and 1 base from J, with 11 bases between. Germline CDR1 and CDR2: MNHNY and SVGAGI (reference sequence). The CDR3 is 16 amino acids. CDR3 DNA sequence: TGTGCCAGCAGTTCCGCCGACAGATCTGGGGCCAACGTCCTGACTTTC. It codes for CASSSADRSGANVLTF.

This clonotype was seen only a few times. The chain has TRBV6-5 and TRBJ1-1; a weak D match, TRBD1 (5 bases). CDR1 is MNHEY, CDR2 SVGAGI, per germline. The CDR3 loop spans 15 amino acids. V was clipped by 5 bases and J by 6 bases, with 19 bases between them. The CDR3 region is CASSDPGLPDPEAFF. CDR3 coding DNA: TGTGCCAGCAGTGACCCGGGACTGCCGGACCCTGAAGCTTTCTTT.

CDR3 region: CSGLGQGTSYEQYF. The CDR3 nucleotides read TGCAGTGGGCTCGGGCAGGGGACTTCCTACGAGCAGTACTTC. V usage is TRBV20-1 and J usage is TRBJ2-7; D might be TRBD1 or TRBD2, each matching 6 bases. CDR1 and CDR2 (germline): DFQATT, SNEGSKA (reference sequence). The CDR3 length is 14 residues. Deletions cut 7 bases from V and 1 base from J, with 17 bases between.

The chain recombines TRBV29-1 with TRBJ2-3, with D perhaps given as TRBD1 or TRBD2 (5 bases each). CDR3 size: 17 residues. From germline, CDR1 is SQVTM and CDR2 ANQGSEA. V was cut by 0 bases and J by 8 bases, with 24 bases left in between. CDR3 nucleotide sequence: TGCAGCGTTGAAGATCTTGCAGGCGAGGGGCAGCAGGGTACGCAGTATTTT. Translation: CSVEDLAGEGQQGTQYF.

The chain joins TRBV6-6 to TRBJ2-1; unclear D gene. The germline V and J ends were trimmed by 6 bases and 3 bases, with 21 bases remaining between them. The CDR3 is 17 amino acids. Germline-derived CDR1 and CDR2 are MNHNY and SVGAGI (reference sequence). The CDR3 is CASSDLSGHSNYNEQFF. The CDR3 DNA reads as TGTGCCAGCAGCGATCTGAGTGGGCACTCTAACTACAATGAGCAGTTCTTC.

This clonotype was seen a handful of times. The chain is built from TRBV9 and TRBJ2-3, with 7 bases fitting TRBD1. CDR1 is SGDLS, CDR2 YYNGEE, per germline. The CDR3 runs 16 residues. V dropped 4 bases and J dropped 1; count of bases not matched to a gene: 9. This CDR3 reads CASSIWTGGGTDTQYF. CDR3 sequence (DNA): TGTGCCAGCAGCATTTGGACAGGTGGGGGCACAGATACGCAGTATTTT.

The chain is built from TRBV3-1 and TRBJ2-3; TRBD2 aligns across 9 bases. The CDR3 spans 17 residues. Per germline, CDR1 LGHDT and CDR2 YNNKEL (reference sequence). The trim removed 3 bases at V and 1 base at J, leaving 8 bases unmatched. CDR3: CASSQYRREGGTDTQYF. CDR3 in DNA: TGTGCCAGCAGCCAGTACCGGCGGGAGGGGGGCACAGATACGCAGTATTTT.

The chain links TRBV15 to TRBJ2-7; TRBD2 is a possible D gene (5 bases). V was clipped by 0 bases and J by 3 bases, with 12 bases between them. The CDR3 sequence is 15 residues long. Per the germline V gene, CDR1 is LNHNV and CDR2 is YYDKDF (reference sequence). The CDR3 reads CATSRDSGTYYEQYF. As DNA, the CDR3 is TGTGCCACCAGCAGAGATTCGGGAACTTACTACGAGCAGTACTTC. The full variable domain, completed using reference TRBV15 and TRBJ2-7, is DAMVIQNPRYQVTQFGKPVTLSCSQTLNHNVMYWYQQKSSQAPKLLFHYYDKDFNNEADTPDNFQSRRPNTSFCFLDIRSPGLGDTAMYLCATSRDSGTYYEQYFGPGTRLTVT.

Worth noting for this clonotype: Germline is not matched at one junction end, which may reflect a read error. The J gene is TRBJ2-2, the V gene TRBV9; 10 nucleotides agree with TRBD1. The germline V gene encodes CDR1 SGDLS and CDR2 YYNGEE. The CDR3 has 16 residues. This CDR3 reads CASSSGQGGYTGERFF. DNA for the CDR3: TGTGCCAGCAGCAGTGGACAGGGGGGGTACACCGGGGAGCGGTTTTTT.

The rearrangement uses TRBV7-9 and TRBJ2-1; D assignment may be TRBD1 or TRBD2 (5 bases each). The CDR3 has 14 residues. The germline CDR1 and CDR2 sequences are SEHNR and FQNEAQ (reference sequence). V lost 4 bases and J 3 bases, leaving 10 bases between the germline ends. CDR3 residues: CASSSGAIYNEQFF. CDR3 sequence (DNA): TGTGCCAGCAGCTCCGGGGCGATCTACAATGAGCAGTTCTTC.

This clonotype was found a few times. The CDR3 region is CASSLSGVYEQYF. The CDR3 region has the DNA TGTGCCAGCAGTTTATCCGGGGTATACGAGCAGTACTTC. The gene calls are TRBV28 and TRBJ2-7, with D tentatively TRBD2 (5 bases). Germline values: CDR1 MDHEN, CDR2 SYDVKM. Deletions cut 1 base from V and 4 bases from J, with 8 bases between. The CDR3 contains 13 residues.

The chain carries TRBV7-9 and TRBJ1-4; D might be TRBD1 (5 bases). CDR3 length: 16 residues. Germline values: CDR1 SEHNR, CDR2 FQNEAQ (reference sequence). V was pared by 5 bases and J by 0 bases, with 13 bases between. CDR3 region: CASSGGTLTTNEKLFF. Here the CDR3 DNA reads TGTGCCAGCAGCGGAGGGACCCTGACAACTAATGAAAAACTGTTTTTT.

This chain links TRBV12-3 or TRBV12-4 with TRBJ1-1; 8 bases are a match to TRBD1. Trimming removed 5 bases from V and 2 bases from J; junction bases left unmatched: 4. This CDR3 has 14 amino acids. The CDR3 protein is CASSRTGINTEAFF. The CDR3 nucleotides read TGTGCCAGCAGTAGGACAGGGATTAACACTGAAGCTTTCTTT.

The chain uses TRBV27 and TRBJ2-1; possible D gene TRBD2, 5 bases. V was cut by 5 bases and J by 5 bases, with 13 bases left in between. This CDR3 comprises 14 residues. Germline V gene sequence: CDR1 MNHEY, CDR2 SMNVEV (reference sequence). The CDR3 region is CASSLEGRHNEQFF. Written as DNA, the CDR3 is TGTGCCAGCAGTCTCGAGGGCCGCCACAATGAGCAGTTCTTC.

This clonotype was counted only a few times. This rearrangement joins TRBV6-4 to TRBJ1-2; the match to TRBD1 covers 9 bases. CDR1 and CDR2 from the germline V gene are MRHNA and SNTAGT. V shed 6 bases and J 4 bases; nucleotides not matched to a gene: 9. The CDR3 is 15 amino acids. In DNA, the CDR3 is TGTGCCAGCAGAGCCGGGACAGGGTCTGGCTATGGCTACACCTTC. It yields the protein CASRAGTGSGYGYTF.

The sample holds one count of this clonotype. The genes are TRBV20-1 and TRBJ2-3; 15 bases fit TRBD2. Unmatched junction bases numbered 6, after V lost 3 bases and J lost 11 bases. The CDR3 spans 14 residues. Germline V lookup: CDR1 DFQATT, CDR2 SNEGSKA (reference sequence). CDR3 in DNA: TGCAGTGCTAGTCCGGGACTAGCGGGAGGAAAGCAGTATTTT. Its protein is CSASPGLAGGKQYF.

V and J are TRBV7-3 and TRBJ2-3; 7 bases agree with TRBD2. Trimming cost V 5 bases and J 3 bases; bases outside gene matches: 5. The CDR3 consists of 14 residues. Germline values: CDR1 SGHTA, CDR2 FQGTGA. In nucleotides, the CDR3 is TGTGCCAGCAGCCTAGCGGCGGCTACAGATACGCAGTATTTT. Amino acid sequence: CASSLAAATDTQYF.

Comment on this clonotype: At one of its ends the junction is not consistent with the germline gene, which may arise from a read error. The V call is TRBV12-3 or TRBV12-4, the J call TRBJ2-3, with 8 bases that match TRBD1. This CDR3 is built from 15 residues. CDR3 sequence reads: CASSLARGRVDTQYF. In nucleotides, the CDR3 is TGTGCCAGTAGTTTAGCCAGGGGGCGGGTAGATACGCAGTATTTT.

The CDR3 coding sequence is TGCGCCAGCAGCCCCTACCGACAGGGATCCATCTCCTATAATTCACCCCTCCACTTT. It translates to CASSPYRQGSISYNSPLHF. The chain carries TRBV4-1 and TRBJ1-6, with TRBD1 matching 7 bases. CDR1 and CDR2 from the germline V gene are MGHRA and YSYEKL. J was trimmed by 0 bases and V by 4 bases; bases with no gene match: 12. CDR3 length: 19 residues.

This chain joins TRBV15 and TRBJ1-2, with D perhaps matching TRBD1 (6 bases). From germline, CDR1 is LNHNV and CDR2 YYDKDF (reference sequence). Trimming removed 4 bases from V and 0 bases from J, with 12 bases in between. This CDR3 region has 15 residues. In DNA form, the CDR3 reads TGTGCCACCAGCACAGAACAGGGCACTAACTATGGCTACACCTTC. Protein product: CATSTEQGTNYGYTF.

Concerning this clonotype: The junction departs from the called germline gene at one end, perhaps through a read error. The chain joins TRBV11-2 to TRBJ2-1, with a tentative D call TRBD1 (5 bases). The end of the DNA is better explained by TRBJ2-7, so the J call may be wrong. Germline-derived CDR1 and CDR2 are SGHAT and FQNNGV. The CDR3 extends over 14 amino acids. The CDR3 is CASNLALWGHEQYF. For the CDR3, the DNA is TGTGCCAGCAACTTAGCCCTCTGGGGCCACGAGCAGTACTTC.

This clonotype has more than one count but fewer than ten. The V call is TRBV9, the J call TRBJ2-5; D uncertain. In germline, CDR1 is SGDLS, CDR2 YYNGEE. The CDR3 sequence is 16 residues long. V shed 2 bases and J shed 0 bases, with 14 bases lying between them. CDR3: CASSVGAGVDQETQYF. In DNA form, the CDR3 reads TGTGCCAGCAGCGTTGGAGCTGGGGTGGACCAAGAGACCCAGTACTTC.

This clonotype appeared a few times. This chain uses TRBV5-1 with TRBJ2-5, with D unclear. The J call could be wrong; TRBJ2-7 is a better fit for the DNA end. This CDR3 region has 17 residues. Germline assignment: CDR1 SGHRS and CDR2 YFSETQ. The CDR3 loop reads CASSPGLENWGSDEQYF. Here the CDR3 DNA reads TGCGCCAGCAGCCCCGGGCTGGAGAATTGGGGAAGCGACGAGCAGTACTTC.

This chain connects TRBV12-3 or TRBV12-4 to TRBJ2-3, with 7 bases identical to TRBD1. V dropped 7 bases and J dropped 0; count of bases not matched to a gene: 7. The CDR3 is made up of 15 amino acids. The CDR3 is CASTKTGVSTDTQYF. The CDR3 nucleotides read TGTGCCAGCACTAAAACAGGGGTGAGCACAGATACGCAGTATTTT.

CDR3 bases: TGTGCCTGGGGGAACGGAAATAGCAATCAGCCCCAGCATTTT. Residues: CAWGNGNSNQPQHF. The rearrangement links TRBV30 to TRBJ1-5; D not resolved. CDR3 size: 14 residues. The V end was cut by 5 bases, the J end by 0 bases, with 11 bases between. Germline loops: CDR1 GTSNPN, CDR2 SVGIG (reference sequence).

As concerns this clonotype: Mismatch with germline at one junction end may stem from a read error. CDR3 sequence reads: CASGKGGVNNEQFF. CDR3 coding DNA: TGCGCCAGCGGGAAGGGTGGCGTCAACAATGAGCAGTTCTTC. V gene TRBV7-3 combines with J gene TRBJ2-1, with 7 bases fitting TRBD2. The CDR3 has 14 amino acids. CDR1 is SGHTA and CDR2 is FQGTGA in the germline V gene.